The 7 T cell receptor beta chains below were found in one sample sequenced in a study of T cell repertoires in cytomegalovirus infection. No antigen has been assigned to these receptors. TCRdb reprocessed the reads via MiXCR and lists one record per CDR3 protein. The sample yields hundreds of thousands of distinct CDR3 sequences, approximately 33% seen once. Here the sequenced sample was cultured PBMCs, taken from culture after CMV antigen stimulation. Every receptor here comes from a human donor in good health (CMV status not recorded). Some clones in this sample may be carry-over from other donors' samples.

The V and J genes are TRBV6-1 and TRBJ2-2; D is unclear. The V and J ends lost 7 bases and 3 bases respectively, with 15 bases between them. Germline loops: CDR1 MNHNS, CDR2 SASEGT. This CDR3 contains 15 residues. The DNA for the CDR3 is TGTGCCAGCACTGAGAGGATGGGCTACACCGGGGAGCTGTTTTTT. As protein: CASTERMGYTGELFF.

This clonotype showed up just a few times. The V and J genes are TRBV7-9 and TRBJ2-2; 8 nucleotides line up with TRBD1. Germline V gene data show CDR1 as SEHNR and CDR2 as FQNEAQ (reference sequence). With 8 bases clipped from V and 4 bases from J, the junction kept 9 bases outside the gene matches. The CDR3 loop spans 15 amino acids. The CDR3 here is CASPGQGSSTGELFF. CDR3 DNA: TGTGCCAGCCCCGGACAGGGTTCATCCACCGGGGAGCTGTTTTTT.

This clonotype turned up a few times. The chain couples TRBV7-8 to TRBJ2-7, with D possibly TRBD1 on 5 matching bases. This CDR3 spans 16 amino acids. The germline V and J ends were trimmed by 2 bases and 1 base, with 15 bases remaining between them. CDR1 SGHVS and CDR2 FQNEAQ come from the germline V gene. The CDR3 loop is CASSLSLGRASYEQYF. CDR3 nucleotide sequence: TGTGCCAGCAGCTTAAGCCTAGGCAGGGCATCCTACGAGCAGTACTTC.

This clonotype occurred many times. This sequence joins TRBV7-2 and TRBJ2-5, with 10 bases identical to TRBD2. J gave up 2 bases and V 2 bases, and 11 bases lay outside the gene matches. Germline assignment: CDR1 SGHTA and CDR2 FQGNSA. This CDR3 has 18 residues. The CDR3 nucleotides read TGTGCCAGCAGCTTAAGGGTAGCGGGGGGCCTGGGGCAAGAGACCCAGTACTTC. Its translation: CASSLRVAGGLGQETQYF.

The J gene is TRBJ2-3, the V gene TRBV7-2; D uncertain. V lost 5 bases and J 2 bases, leaving 8 bases between the germline ends. This CDR3 spans 13 amino acids. CDR1 is SGHTA, CDR2 FQGNSA, per germline. CDR3 nucleotides: TGTGCCAGCAGCAGGGCTTACACAGATACGCAGTATTTT. It codes for CASSRAYTDTQYF.

This clonotype was detected a few times. This sequence joins TRBV19 and TRBJ2-3; D is unresolved. Trimming removed 3 bases at V and 2 bases at J, with 9 bases between. The CDR3 covers 14 residues. Germline lookup yields CDR1 LNHDA and CDR2 SQIVND (reference sequence). The DNA of the CDR3 is TGTGCCAGTAGTATTTCCGCCTACACAGATACGCAGTATTTT. Translated, it gives CASSISAYTDTQYF.

This clonotype has more than one count but fewer than ten. The rearrangement joins TRBV7-2 to TRBJ2-1; 11 nucleotides agree with TRBD2. Germline V gene sequence: CDR1 SGHTA, CDR2 FQGNSA. The CDR3 length is 14 residues. Trimming cost V 3 bases and J 8 bases; bases outside gene matches: 3. The CDR3 nucleotides are TGTGCCAGCAGCTTGGTAGCGGGGGGGCATGAGCAGTTCTTC. Protein product: CASSLVAGGHEQFF.